Below, 9 T cell receptor beta chains from the same sample are listed, as sequenced in a study of human T cells and chemical hapten exposure. TCRdb re-derived calls from the RACE reads in MiXCR, one entry per CDR3 protein. The data show 300,000 to 450,000 distinct CDR3 sequences, more than 4.5% seen once. Time point described: patch test 1, 2 weeks after DPC sensitization. The treatment here: therapeutic diphenylcyclopropenone sensitization with weekly scalp DPC. Here the sequenced sample was whole blood, taken in connection with sensitization to the hapten diphenylcyclopropenone (DPC). These receptors were taken from a woman aged 45-65 years with alopecia areata. Some clones in this sample may be carry-over from other donors' samples.

This chain uses TRBV7-2 with TRBJ2-2; D gene uncertain. CDR1 is SGHTA, CDR2 FQGNSA, per germline. CDR3 length: 16 amino acids. The V end lost 2 bases, the J end lost 4 bases, and 14 bases lay between the germline ends. CDR3 protein: CASSLTLASSTGELFF. The CDR3 region has the DNA TGTGCCAGCAGCTTAACACTGGCATCGAGCACCGGGGAGCTGTTTTTT.

This clonotype came up a few times. The chain has TRBV21-1 and TRBJ1-1. TRBV21-1 is a known pseudogene. CDR3 length: 12 residues. The CDR3 nucleotides are TGTGCCAGCAGCAAAGAGAACACTGAAGCTTTCTTT. It is translated as CASSKENTEAFF.

The chain combines TRBV6-5 with TRBJ2-5, with TRBD2 matching 12 bases. The V gene end was trimmed by 6 bases and the J gene end by 5 bases; junction bases not matched to a gene: 7. CDR3 size: 15 residues. Germline CDR1 is MNHEY and CDR2 is SVGAGI. The DNA of the CDR3 is TGTGCCAGCAGCCGACTAGCGGGAGATGGGGAGACCCAGTACTTC. Residues: CASSRLAGDGETQYF.

This clonotype appeared many times. The V and J genes are TRBV13 and TRBJ1-1; tentative D call: TRBD1 (5 bases). The CDR3 sequence is 15 residues long. From germline, CDR1 is PRHDT and CDR2 FYEKMQ (reference sequence). Trimming stripped 5 bases from V and 1 base from J, with 14 bases between. The CDR3 region is CASSRDGHQNTEAFF. The CDR3 coding sequence is TGTGCCAGCAGCCGAGACGGACACCAGAACACTGAAGCTTTCTTT.

This clonotype came up many times. This rearrangement joins TRBV7-9 to TRBJ2-3; a weak D match, TRBD2 (6 bases). Trimming stripped 11 bases from V and 0 bases from J, with 18 bases between. Germline V gene data show CDR1 as SEHNR and CDR2 as FQNEAQ (reference sequence). The CDR3 runs to 15 residues. Written as DNA, the CDR3 is TGTGCCGGGCAGCCGAAGGCGGGGAGCACAGATACGCAGTATTTT. This sequence encodes CAGQPKAGSTDTQYF.

In its sample, this clonotype was seen many times. This rearrangement joins TRBV20-1 to TRBJ1-1; D is ambiguous. Trimming took 1 base from V and 4 from J, leaving 7 bases between them. Germline V CDR1 and CDR2: DFQATT, SNEGSKA (reference sequence). The CDR3 is made up of 12 amino acids. The CDR3 sequence is CSARGGRTEAFF. CDR3 coding DNA: TGCAGTGCTAGAGGGGGTCGCACTGAAGCTTTCTTT.

This clonotype was detected ten times or more. The V and J genes are TRBV28 and TRBJ2-5, with D unclear. The CDR3 contains 13 residues. CDR1 and CDR2 (germline): MDHEN, SYDVKM. Between the trimmed V and J ends, which lost 4 bases and 0 bases, there was a span of 6 bases. CDR3 coding DNA: TGTGCCAGCAGTTCCGAGTACCAAGAGACCCAGTACTTC. Its translation: CASSSEYQETQYF.

The V gene is TRBV14, the J gene TRBJ1-1; D gene uncertain. This CDR3 is 16 amino acids long. Between the trimmed V and J ends, which lost 4 bases and 1 base, there was a span of 16 bases. Germline-derived CDR1 and CDR2 are SGHDN and FVKESK. For the CDR3, the DNA is TGTGCCAGCAGCCGTGTAGCCGGGATCAAGAACACTGAAGCTTTCTTT. Translated: CASSRVAGIKNTEAFF.

The rearrangement joins TRBV2 to TRBJ2-1, with TRBD1 as a possible D gene (5 bases). The germline V gene has CDR1 SNHLY and CDR2 FYNNEI. V was cut by 8 bases and J by 8 bases, with 13 bases left in between. The CDR3 is 12 amino acids. This CDR3 is CASRTGNYEQFF. In DNA form, the CDR3 reads TGTGCCAGCCGCACAGGCAACTATGAGCAGTTCTTC.